The 9 T cell receptor beta chains given below trace back to one sample, sequenced in a study of blood T cell repertoires in COVID-19. Repertoires were generated with immunoSEQ multiplex PCR, while TCRdb's copy carries only in-frame clones and drops some. This repertoire shows 35,000 to 50,000 clones, around four fifths found once; its top ten account for around 6.1%. The sample was peripheral blood. Source of these receptors: an elderly woman with acute or convalescent COVID-19.

The chain links TRBV5-8 to TRBJ1-1; D remains ambiguous. The length of the CDR3 is 15 residues. Germline loops: CDR1 SGHTS, CDR2 YDEGEE. Deletions cut 4 bases from V and 4 bases from J, with 17 bases between. In DNA form, the CDR3 reads TGTGCCAGCAGCGTCCAGACCCGGGGTAGCACTGAAGCTTTCTTT. Amino acids: CASSVQTRGSTEAFF.

The chain couples TRBV29-1 to TRBJ1-3, with 8 bases aligning to TRBD1. V lost 3 bases to trimming and J lost 2 bases; unmatched junction nucleotides: 3. The CDR3 covers 14 residues. Germline loops: CDR1 SQVTM, CDR2 ANQGSEA. CDR3: CSVEATGAGNTIYF. Written as DNA, the CDR3 is TGCAGCGTTGAGGCGACAGGGGCTGGAAACACCATATATTTT.

The table lists this clone with a count of one. The gene calls are TRBV11-1 and TRBJ2-3; possible D gene TRBD2, 5 bases. The CDR3 is 14 amino acids. Per the germline V gene, CDR1 is SGHAT and CDR2 is FQDESV (reference sequence). V dropped 5 bases and J dropped 6 bases, with 15 bases sitting between them. CDR3 DNA: TGTGCCAGCAGCCGCGGGTTGACGCCGGATACGCAGTATTTT. Translating gives CASSRGLTPDTQYF. The full variable domain, its missing parts supplied by reference TRBV11-1 and TRBJ2-3, is EAEVAQSPRYKITEKSQAVAFWCDPISGHATLYWYRQILGQGPELLVQFQDESVVDDSQLPKDRFSAERLKGVDSTLKIQPAELGDSAMYLCASSRGLTPDTQYFGPGTRLTVL.

The V gene is TRBV29-1, the J gene TRBJ1-3; 9 bases align to TRBD1. Trimming took 6 bases from V and 1 from J; bases not matched to a gene: 4. Per the germline V gene, CDR1 is SQVTM and CDR2 is ANQGSEA. This CDR3 contains 14 residues. The CDR3 nucleotides read TGCAGCGTGGGACAGGGAAGTTCTGGAAACACCATATATTTT. Protein sequence: CSVGQGSSGNTIYF.

The V and J genes are TRBV5-6 and TRBJ1-5, with TRBD1 matching 9 bases. V lost 4 bases, J lost 7 bases, and 6 bases stayed unmatched. Per the germline V gene, CDR1 is SGHDT and CDR2 is YYEEEE. The length of the CDR3 is 14 residues. The CDR3 bases are TGTGCCAGCAGCACGGGACAGGGCCGCCAGCCCCAGCATTTT. This gives the protein CASSTGQGRQPQHF. Together with reference TRBV5-6 and TRBJ1-5, the CDR3 gives the full variable domain: DAGVTQSPTHLIKTRGQQVTLRCSPKSGHDTVSWYQQALGQGPQFIFQYYEEEERQRGNFPDRFSGHQFPNYSSELNVNALLLGDSALYLCASSTGQGRQPQHFGDGTRLSIL.

The rearrangement links TRBV7-2 to TRBJ1-1; tentative D call: TRBD1 (6 bases). V shed 1 base and J shed 5 bases, with 14 bases lying between them. The V gene's germline CDR1 is SGHTA and CDR2 FQGNSA. CDR3 length: 15 amino acids. The CDR3 is CASSLVSGAWTEAFF. CDR3 bases: TGTGCCAGCAGCTTAGTATCAGGGGCGTGGACTGAAGCTTTCTTT.

For this clone: The sample has other DNA sequences that encode this CDR3 too. The J gene is TRBJ1-1, the V gene TRBV20-1; no definite D call. V lost 3 bases, J lost 6 bases, and 8 bases lay in between. Germline V lookup: CDR1 DFQATT, CDR2 SNEGSKA (reference sequence). The CDR3 length is 11 residues. The chain's CDR3 is CSASPGAEAFF. The CDR3 nucleotides read TGCAGTGCTAGCCCCGGGGCTGAAGCTTTCTTT.

V is TRBV7-2 and J is TRBJ1-2; unclear D gene. This CDR3 is built from 13 residues. Germline V lookup: CDR1 SGHTA, CDR2 FQGNSA. Trimming shortened V by 3 bases and J by 8 bases, and 13 bases separated the two germline ends. The CDR3 spells CASSFHEGGGYTF. Here the CDR3 DNA reads TGTGCCAGCAGCTTTCACGAGGGAGGCGGCTACACCTTC.

The rearrangement uses TRBV7-6 and TRBJ1-4; a possible D gene is TRBD1 (5 bases). CDR1 is SGHVS and CDR2 is FNYEAQ in the germline V gene. V lost 1 base to trimming and J lost 7 bases, with 13 bases between them. The CDR3 has 15 residues. CDR3 sequence reads: CASSLGRQGGEKLFF. CDR3 DNA sequence: TGTGCCAGCAGCTTAGGGCGGCAGGGCGGTGAAAAACTGTTTTTT.